This T cell receptor (beta chain) is drawn from a study of regulatory T cells in long-lasting Graves disease. Overall study findings and caveats: There was favoring of TRBV28, TRBJ1-2 and TRBJ2-5 in persistent disease.

Documented time point: newly diagnosed GD, antithyroid drugs for less than 3 months. RNA from PBMCs was the source of the TCR library. Through Arm-PCR of CDR3 regions and iRepertoire HTBI primers, TCR beta libraries were built. TCRdb ran MiXCR on the multiplex PCR reads and lists one entry per CDR3 protein. The table includes hundreds of thousands of distinct CDR3 sequences, 16% detected once. Comment on this clonotype: Its specificity is not known. This is likely an artifact of a read error, given a far larger clone one base away.

The CDR3 length is 15 residues. The germline V gene encodes CDR1 SGHAT and CDR2 FQNNGV. Trimming removed 5 bases at V and 6 bases at J, with 17 bases between. These same data were also listed under a study on T cells in Graves' hyperthyroidism and ophthalmopathy. That report adds: The HTBI primer set served for first-round RT-PCR of the TCR CDR3.

This clonotype originated in a man aged 40-50 years with Graves disease. The sample consisted of peripheral blood mononuclear cells (PBMCs), taken at new diagnosis, from a patient treated with antithyroid drugs. The V and J genes are TRBV11-2 and TRBJ1-5, with D uncertain. For the CDR3, the DNA is TGTGCCAGCAGCGTAGGCGTACAGACACGTCAGCCCCAGCATTTT. It is translated as CASSVGVQTRQPQHF. Full variable domain (rest looked up from reference TRBV11-2 and TRBJ1-5): EAGVAQSPRYKIIEKRQSVAFWCNPISGHATLYWYQQILGQGPKLLIQFQNNGVVDDSQLPKDRFSAERLKGVDSTLKIQPAKLEDSAVYLCASSVGVQTRQPQHFGDGTRLSIL.